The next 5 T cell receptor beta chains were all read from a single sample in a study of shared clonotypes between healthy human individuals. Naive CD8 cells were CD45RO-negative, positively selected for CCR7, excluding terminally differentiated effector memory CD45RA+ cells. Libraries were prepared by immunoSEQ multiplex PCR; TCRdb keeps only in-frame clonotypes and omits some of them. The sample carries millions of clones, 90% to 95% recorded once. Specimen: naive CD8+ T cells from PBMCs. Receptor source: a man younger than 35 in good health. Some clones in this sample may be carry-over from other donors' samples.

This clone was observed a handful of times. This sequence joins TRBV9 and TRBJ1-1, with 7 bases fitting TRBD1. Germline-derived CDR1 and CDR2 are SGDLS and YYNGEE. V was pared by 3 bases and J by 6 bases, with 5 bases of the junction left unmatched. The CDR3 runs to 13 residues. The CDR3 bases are TGTGCCAGCAGCGAAACCGGGACAGCTGAAGCTTTCTTT. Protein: CASSETGTAEAFF. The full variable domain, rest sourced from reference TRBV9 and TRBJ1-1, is DSGVTQTPKHLITATGQRVTLRCSPRSGDLSVYWYQQSLDQGLQFLIQYYNGEERAKGNILERFSAQQFPDLHSELNLSSLELGDSALYFCASSETGTAEAFFGQGTRLTVV.

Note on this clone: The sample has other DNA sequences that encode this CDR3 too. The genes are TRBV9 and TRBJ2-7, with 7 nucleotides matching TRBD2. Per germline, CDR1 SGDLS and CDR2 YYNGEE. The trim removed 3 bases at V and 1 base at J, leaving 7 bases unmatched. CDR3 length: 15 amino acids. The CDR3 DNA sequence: TGTGCCAGCAGCGCTGGGCTAGCGGCGTCCTACGAGCAGTACTTC. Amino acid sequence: CASSAGLAASYEQYF.

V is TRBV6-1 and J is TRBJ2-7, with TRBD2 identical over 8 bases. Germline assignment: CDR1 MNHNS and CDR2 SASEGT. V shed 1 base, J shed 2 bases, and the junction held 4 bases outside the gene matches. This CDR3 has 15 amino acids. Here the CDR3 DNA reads TGTGCCAGCAGTGAAGTAGCGGGAACGGCCTACGAGCAGTACTTC. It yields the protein CASSEVAGTAYEQYF.

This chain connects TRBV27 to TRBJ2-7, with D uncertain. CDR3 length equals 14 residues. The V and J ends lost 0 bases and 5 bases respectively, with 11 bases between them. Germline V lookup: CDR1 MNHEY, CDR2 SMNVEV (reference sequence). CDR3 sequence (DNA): TGTGCCAGCAGTTTATCCGGGCCTTACGACGAGCAGTACTTC. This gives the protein CASSLSGPYDEQYF.

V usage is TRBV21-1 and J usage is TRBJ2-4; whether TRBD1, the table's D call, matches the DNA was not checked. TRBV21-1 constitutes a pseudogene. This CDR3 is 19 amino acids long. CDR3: CASSKADDRGLLAKNIQYF. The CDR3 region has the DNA TGTGCCAGCAGCAAAGCCGACGACAGGGGGCTACTAGCCAAAAACATTCAGTACTTC.